The T cell receptor beta chain under discussion was sequenced for a study of Ad26.COV2.S vaccination and SARS-CoV-2 variants. General observations from the study: Vaccine recipients and placebo recipients showed similar non-spike TCR breadth.

The treatment here: approximately 18 received Ad26.COV2.S at low or high dose, single or two shots; roughly five received placebo; per-sample allocation not given. Material that was analyzed had been drawn on day 63 after the first vaccine or placebo injection. Recruitment in Boston yielded a donor of adult age, 18-55 years. Remarks on this clone: Its specificity is unknown.

Trimming took 4 bases from V and 5 from J, leaving 8 bases between them. This CDR3 has 13 amino acids. Sequencing was performed with immunoSEQ multiplex PCR; in TCRdb, only in-frame clones are kept and a portion is missing. Of about 400,000 clones in the sample, approximately 91% were seen once. This sample comprised peripheral blood, obtained in a trial of Ad26.COV2.S vaccine versus placebo. The genes are TRBV12-3 or TRBV12-4 and TRBJ2-2; no definite D call. This clonotype was obtained from a person aged 18-65 years who received the Ad26.COV2.S COVID-19 vaccine or a placebo. The CDR3 loop is CASSSVSTGELFF. As DNA, the CDR3 is TGTGCCAGCAGTTCAGTCTCAACCGGGGAGCTGTTTTTT.